The table lists the clone carrying this T cell receptor (beta chain) with a few counts. The V gene's germline CDR1 is SGHVS and CDR2 FQNEAQ. V gave up 1 base and J gave up 5 bases, with 14 bases separating them. This CDR3 is built from 16 residues. This sample was taken from a study of blood T cells in healthy people across ages. The overall study: About one barcoded beta molecule per two T cells was the capture yield of template switching.

The use of a sample-barcoded 5' primer and a J-beta primer mix characterized a second PCR of roughly 6 to 11 cycles. TCRdb reprocessed the 5' RACE reads via MiXCR and lists one record per CDR3 protein. The sample shows over 1,500,000 distinct CDR3 sequences, 40% to 55% of them seen only once. This sequence originates from a woman in her forties in good health. Sequencing input: blood. The V and J genes are TRBV7-8 and TRBJ1-4; D may be TRBD1 (6 bases). CDR3 residues: CASSLGGGPPNEKLFF. As DNA, the CDR3 is TGTGCCAGCAGCTTAGGGGGGGGGCCCCCCAATGAAAAACTGTTTTTT.